What follows are 15 T cell receptor beta chains derived from one specimen sequenced in a study of cytomegalovirus exposure and HLA in healthy donors. Primers included in the PCR were 60 Vbeta and 13 Jbeta primers. Assay: immunoSEQ multiplex PCR; the TCRdb copy retains only in-frame clones and omits some. The data show over 200,000 clones, 70% to 80% seen once. Specimen: PBMCs. These receptors all come from a woman aged 60 to 75 in good health and CMV-seropositive.

The genes are TRBV28 and TRBJ1-1; 7 nucleotides line up with TRBD1. With 6 bases clipped from V and 3 bases from J, the junction kept 7 bases outside the gene matches. This CDR3 is built from 14 residues. The germline CDR1 and CDR2 sequences are MDHEN and SYDVKM. The CDR3 DNA is TGTGCCAGCAGCTTAGACAGGGCGGACACTGAAGCTTTCTTT. Protein product: CASSLDRADTEAFF.

The genes are TRBV5-1 and TRBJ2-5, with 8 bases matching TRBD1. V lost 3 bases to trimming and J lost 4 bases; unmatched junction nucleotides: 8. The CDR3 sequence is 15 residues long. Germline assignment: CDR1 SGHRS and CDR2 YFSETQ. CDR3 nucleotides: TGCGCCAGCAGCTGGGGACAGGTTGGAGGAGAGACCCAGTACTTC. Translated, it gives CASSWGQVGGETQYF.

CDR3 amino acids: CASSPQATNEQFF. In DNA form, the CDR3 reads TGTGCCAGCAGCCCCCAGGCCACGAATGAGCAGTTCTTC. The chain is built from TRBV11-3 and TRBJ2-1; D remains ambiguous. Germline V gene data show CDR1 as SGHNT and CDR2 as YENEEA. This CDR3 is built from 13 residues. Trimming left V 5 bases short and J 7 bases short, with 12 bases between.

The rearrangement links TRBV19 to TRBJ2-5, with TRBD1 matching over 8 bases. The CDR3 has 17 amino acids. Germline trimming cut 1 base from V and 0 bases from J; bases unmatched to any gene: 7. Germline CDR1 LNHDA, CDR2 SQIVND (reference sequence). CDR3 DNA: TGTGCCAGTAGTATAGGGGGGCAGGGGGCCCACCAAGAGACCCAGTACTTC. Translating it yields CASSIGGQGAHQETQYF.

This clone was found a few times. V gene TRBV11-3 combines with J gene TRBJ1-5; a possible D gene is TRBD1 (5 bases). The CDR3 loop spans 15 amino acids. CDR1 is SGHNT and CDR2 is YENEEA in the germline V gene. Trimming removed 3 bases at V and 5 bases at J, with 14 bases between. For the CDR3, the DNA is TGTGCCAGCAGCTTTGTAGGGGAAGAGGATCAGCCCCAGCATTTT. This gives the protein CASSFVGEEDQPQHF.

The chain has TRBV6-1 and TRBJ2-1; possibly TRBD2 for D (5 bases). Germline assignment: CDR1 MNHNS and CDR2 SASEGT. This CDR3 region has 16 residues. V gave up 4 bases and J gave up 2 bases, with 15 bases separating them. The CDR3 region is CASSAAPSHPYNEQFF. The CDR3 nucleotides are TGTGCCAGCAGTGCCGCCCCTAGCCACCCCTACAATGAGCAGTTCTTC.

The rearrangement uses TRBV19 and TRBJ2-5; D gene unclear. CDR3 length equals 14 residues. Germline CDR1 is LNHDA and CDR2 is SQIVND (reference sequence). Trimming removed 1 base from V and 5 bases from J, with 11 bases in between. This CDR3 is CASSIGGPVETQYF. CDR3 sequence (DNA): TGTGCCAGTAGTATAGGTGGCCCAGTGGAGACCCAGTACTTC.

The rearrangement joins TRBV30 to TRBJ1-1; no clear D. In germline, CDR1 is GTSNPN, CDR2 SVGIG (reference sequence). Trimming took 5 bases from V and 2 from J, leaving 18 bases between them. The CDR3 is made up of 15 amino acids. This CDR3 reads CAWSVTTVPNTEAFF. The CDR3 DNA sequence: TGTGCCTGGTCGGTTACGACTGTGCCAAACACTGAAGCTTTCTTT.

There are a few counts of this clone. In DNA form, the CDR3 reads TGCGCCAGCAGCACCCGGGACAGAGGCTCCTACGAGCAGTACTTC. Its protein product is CASSTRDRGSYEQYF. The rearrangement joins TRBV4-1 to TRBJ2-7, with 7 nucleotides matching TRBD1. V shed 5 bases, J shed 0 bases, and the junction held 7 bases outside the gene matches. This CDR3 has 15 residues. In germline, CDR1 is MGHRA, CDR2 YSYEKL.

The genes are TRBV4-2 and TRBJ1-2, with 7 bases that match TRBD1. Germline V gives CDR1 LGHNA, CDR2 YNFKEQ. The V and J ends lost 1 base and 3 bases, in that order; junction bases with no gene match: 5. The CDR3 has 15 residues. The CDR3 DNA reads as TGTGCCAGCAGCCAAGCAGACACAGGGGACTATGGCTACACCTTC. It encodes CASSQADTGDYGYTF.

The rearrangement uses TRBV11-1 and TRBJ2-7, with D possibly being TRBD1 (6 bases). The CDR3 has 14 amino acids. The V end was cut by 1 base, the J end by 1 base, with 8 bases between. The germline V gene encodes CDR1 SGHAT and CDR2 FQDESV (reference sequence). The CDR3 coding sequence is TGTGCCAGCAGCTTAGAGGACAGTTCCTACGAGCAGTACTTC. Protein sequence: CASSLEDSSYEQYF. Full variable domain (rest looked up from reference TRBV11-1 and TRBJ2-7): EAEVAQSPRYKITEKSQAVAFWCDPISGHATLYWYRQILGQGPELLVQFQDESVVDDSQLPKDRFSAERLKGVDSTLKIQPAELGDSAMYLCASSLEDSSYEQYFGPGTRLTVT.

J is TRBJ2-5 and V is TRBV7-2; 9 bases are a match to TRBD2. Germline CDR1 and CDR2: SGHTA and FQGNSA. This CDR3 contains 17 residues. Germline trimming cut 5 bases from V and 5 bases from J; bases unmatched to any gene: 15. CDR3 region: CASSPQTVSGGMETQYF. As DNA, the CDR3 is TGTGCCAGCAGCCCCCAGACGGTAAGCGGGGGGATGGAGACCCAGTACTTC.

V usage is TRBV19 and J usage is TRBJ2-1, with D perhaps TRBD2 (5 bases). The CDR3 is 16 residues long. CDR1 LNHDA and CDR2 SQIVND come from the germline V gene (reference sequence). V was pared by 8 bases and J by 9 bases, with 26 bases between. CDR3 protein: CASGGLRTHIRGEQFF. For the CDR3, the DNA is TGTGCCAGTGGTGGCTTGCGGACCCATATTCGGGGTGAGCAGTTCTTC.

This clone has a handful of counts. The chain employs TRBV6-6 and TRBJ2-3, with D uncertain. V was clipped by 2 bases and J by 2 bases, with 8 bases between them. CDR1 MNHNY and CDR2 SVGAGI come from the germline V gene (reference sequence). The CDR3 is 14 amino acids. CDR3 nucleotides: TGTGCCAGCAGTTACCCCCCAGACACAGATACGCAGTATTTT. Translated, it gives CASSYPPDTDTQYF.

The chain recombines TRBV29-1 with TRBJ2-1; TRBD2 matches at 9 bases. V shed 7 bases and J 4 bases; nucleotides not matched to a gene: 5. CDR1 is SQVTM and CDR2 is ANQGSEA in the germline V gene. The CDR3 length is 13 residues. The CDR3 here is CSAGTSPYNEQFF. The CDR3 DNA sequence: TGCAGCGCGGGGACTAGCCCGTACAATGAGCAGTTCTTC.